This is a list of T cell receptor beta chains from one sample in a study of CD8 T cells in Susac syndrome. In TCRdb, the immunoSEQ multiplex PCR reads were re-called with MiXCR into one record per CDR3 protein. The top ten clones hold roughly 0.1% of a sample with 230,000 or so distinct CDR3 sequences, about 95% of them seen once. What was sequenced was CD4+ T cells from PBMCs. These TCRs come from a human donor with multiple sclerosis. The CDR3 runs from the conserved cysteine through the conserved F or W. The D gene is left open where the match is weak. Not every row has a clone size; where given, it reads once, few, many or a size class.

CDR3 protein: CASSYKYEQYF
CDR3 DNA: TGTGCCAGCAGTTACAAGTACGAGCAGTACTTC
J gene: TRBJ2-7
V gene: TRBV6-6
clone size: .
D gene: .

CDR3 protein: CASKASANYGYTF
CDR3 DNA: TGTGCCAGCAAGGCCAGCGCTAACTATGGCTACACCTTC
J gene: TRBJ1-2
V gene: TRBV6-2/TRBV6-3
clone size: .
D gene: .

CDR3 protein: CSGQLAGIQYF
CDR3 DNA: TGCAGTGGGCAGTTGGCAGGCATTCAGTACTTC
J gene: TRBJ2-4
V gene: TRBV20-1
clone size: once
D gene: .

CDR3 protein: CATSRDWDGGGTEAFF
CDR3 DNA: TGTGCCACCAGCAGAGATTGGGACGGAGGGGGGACTGAAGCTTTCTTT
J gene: TRBJ1-1
V gene: TRBV15
clone size: .
D gene: .

CDR3 protein: CASSQGAGTGTYEQYF
CDR3 DNA: TGTGCCAGCAGCCAAGGGGCCGGGACAGGGACCTACGAGCAGTACTTC
J gene: TRBJ2-7
V gene: TRBV3-1
clone size: once
D gene: TRBD1

CDR3 protein: CASSPRGQWQTQYF
CDR3 DNA: TGTGCCAGCAGTCCCCGGGGACAGTGGCAGACCCAGTACTTC
J gene: TRBJ2-5
V gene: TRBV28
clone size: .
D gene: TRBD1

CDR3 protein: CASSSPSAGRGEQFF
CDR3 DNA: TGTGCCAGCAGTTCGCCATCGGCCGGGAGGGGTGAGCAGTTCTTC
J gene: TRBJ2-1
V gene: TRBV12-3/TRBV12-4
clone size: .
D gene: TRBD2

CDR3 protein: CASSLDRSGQYF
CDR3 DNA: TGTGCCAGCAGCTTGGACCGTAGTGGGCAGTATTTT
J gene: TRBJ2-3
V gene: TRBV5-4
clone size: .
D gene: .

CDR3 protein: CASSEGGRGSNNEQFF
CDR3 DNA: TGTGCCAGCAGTGAAGGGGGCAGGGGGAGTAACAATGAGCAGTTCTTC
J gene: TRBJ2-1
V gene: TRBV6-1
clone size: .
D gene: TRBD1

CDR3 protein: CSAQRIGLAGFTDTQYF
CDR3 DNA: TGCAGTGCTCAAAGAATCGGACTAGCGGGGTTCACAGATACGCAGTATTTT
J gene: TRBJ2-3
V gene: TRBV20-1
clone size: .
D gene: TRBD2

CDR3 protein: CASSPPGRNIQYF
CDR3 DNA: TGTGCCAGCAGTCCACCGGGCCGCAATATTCAGTACTTC
J gene: TRBJ2-4
V gene: TRBV25-1
clone size: .
D gene: .